The 26 T cell receptor beta chains listed next were all sequenced from one sample in a study of blood T cell repertoires in COVID-19. This table comes from immunoSEQ multiplex PCR, and its TCRdb copy is limited to in-frame clones, with some not included. The sample lists more than 40,000 clones; around 83% were seen once. Sample: PBMCs or T cells enriched from blood (not recorded which). The receptors derive from a woman between 45 and 60 years old who had recovered from COVID-19.

This clone was detected only a few times. CDR3 loop: CASSLTGAGWATNEKLFF. The CDR3 coding sequence is TGTGCCAGCAGTCTGACAGGGGCCGGATGGGCAACTAATGAAAAACTGTTTTTT. V gene TRBV6-6 combines with J gene TRBJ1-4; 8 bases are shared with TRBD1. The V and J ends lost 5 bases and 0 bases, in that order; junction bases with no gene match: 11. Germline CDR1 is MNHNY and CDR2 is SVGAGI (reference sequence). The CDR3 sequence is 18 residues long.

The gene calls are TRBV18 and TRBJ2-1; TRBD2 matches at 11 bases. The V gene end was trimmed by 3 bases and the J gene end by 8 bases; junction bases not matched to a gene: 6. Germline CDR1 KGHSH, CDR2 LQKENI. The CDR3 totals 15 residues. The CDR3 here is CASSPGTSGRHEQFF. The CDR3 nucleotides read TGTGCCAGCTCACCCGGGACTAGCGGAAGACATGAGCAGTTCTTC. The full variable domain, rest sourced from reference TRBV18 and TRBJ2-1, is NAGVMQNPRHLVRRRGQEARLRCSPMKGHSHVYWYRQLPEEGLKFMVYLQKENIIDESGMPKERFSAEFPKEGPSILRIQQVVRGDSAAYFCASSPGTSGRHEQFFGPGTRLTVL.

V gene TRBV18 combines with J gene TRBJ2-7, with a possible D match to TRBD1 (5 bases). V shed 5 bases and J shed 2 bases, with 13 bases lying between them. Germline CDR1 reads KGHSH; CDR2 reads LQKENI. The CDR3 is made up of 14 amino acids. The CDR3 DNA reads as TGTGCCAGCTCAATCCAGAAGGGGACCTACGAGCAGTACTTC. This encodes CASSIQKGTYEQYF.

The chain carries TRBV27 and TRBJ1-1; no clear D gene. The CDR3 totals 13 residues. V dropped 6 bases and J dropped 1 base, with 9 bases sitting between them. Germline assignment: CDR1 MNHEY and CDR2 SMNVEV (reference sequence). In DNA, the CDR3 is TGTGCCAGCAGCCCACCAGGGAACACTGAAGCTTTCTTT. As protein: CASSPPGNTEAFF.

This rearrangement joins TRBV6-6 to TRBJ1-2, with 7 nucleotides matching TRBD1. V was pared by 4 bases and J by 4 bases, with 9 bases of the junction left unmatched. The germline V gene encodes CDR1 MNHNY and CDR2 SVGAGI (reference sequence). The CDR3 loop spans 15 amino acids. The CDR3 region has the DNA TGTGCCAGCAGTTCCACCGGGACAGAAGGCTATGGCTACACCTTC. It is translated as CASSSTGTEGYGYTF.

This rearrangement joins TRBV4-1 to TRBJ1-1; the D gene is possibly TRBD1 (6 bases). Germline CDR1 MGHRA, CDR2 YSYEKL. This CDR3 is built from 15 residues. The V end was cut by 2 bases, the J end by 3 bases, with 13 bases between. CDR3 protein: CASSQQDRLYTEAFF. The CDR3 nucleotides read TGCGCCAGCAGCCAACAGGACAGACTATACACTGAAGCTTTCTTT.

This chain links TRBV4-3 with TRBJ2-7; 7 nucleotides align to TRBD2. V shed 0 bases and J 0 bases; nucleotides not matched to a gene: 5. CDR1 and CDR2 from the germline V gene are LGHNA and YSLEER. The CDR3 is made up of 16 amino acids. CDR3 sequence (DNA): TGCGCCAGCAGCCAAGATAATAGCGGGTTCTCCTACGAGCAGTACTTC. Amino acids: CASSQDNSGFSYEQYF.

The chain links TRBV3-1 (or the pseudogene TRBV3-2) to TRBJ1-4, with 7 nucleotides matching TRBD1. The CDR3 spans 15 residues. Germline CDR1 LGHDT, CDR2 YNNKEL (reference sequence). V gave up 1 base and J gave up 8 bases; unmatched junction bases: 7. The CDR3 DNA reads TGTGCCAGCAGCCAAGGGATGGCAGGGGGAGAAAAACTGTTTTTT. Protein: CASSQGMAGGEKLFF.

This clone has only a few counts. The rearrangement joins TRBV27 to TRBJ1-2, with a possible D match to TRBD1 (6 bases). The V end lost 6 bases, the J end lost 4 bases, and 15 bases lay between the germline ends. Germline CDR1 and CDR2: MNHEY and SMNVEV (reference sequence). This CDR3 comprises 14 residues. CDR3 coding DNA: TGTGCCAGCAGATCCTATGACAGGCCCTATGGCTACACCTTC. Translating gives CASRSYDRPYGYTF.

The J gene is TRBJ2-7, the V gene TRBV4-3; maybe TRBD1 (5 bases). This CDR3 has 16 residues. CDR1 and CDR2 from the germline V gene are LGHNA and YSLEER. Trimming removed 0 bases from V and 2 bases from J, with 14 bases in between. In nucleotides, the CDR3 is TGCGCCAGCAGCCAAGAGTCCAGAAAGGGGCCCTACGAGCAGTACTTC. Protein product: CASSQESRKGPYEQYF.

V and J are TRBV18 and TRBJ1-5, with D hard to call. From germline, CDR1 is KGHSH and CDR2 LQKENI. This CDR3 is built from 12 residues. V gave up 6 bases and J gave up 4 bases, with 7 bases separating them. This CDR3 is CASSHSNQPQHF. As DNA, the CDR3 is TGTGCCAGCTCCCACAGTAATCAGCCCCAGCATTTT.

V is TRBV6-1 and J is TRBJ2-3, with TRBD1 matching over 11 bases. V lost 4 bases to trimming and J lost 1 base; unmatched junction nucleotides: 10. The CDR3 is made up of 18 amino acids. Germline CDR1 and CDR2: MNHNS and SASEGT. The CDR3 loop reads CASSGGDRGRKGTDTQYF. In DNA form, the CDR3 reads TGTGCCAGCAGTGGCGGGGACAGGGGGAGGAAGGGCACAGATACGCAGTATTTT.

CDR3 nucleotide sequence: TGTGCCAGCAGCGTAGTTAGCGGATCGAACACCGGGGAGCTGTTTTTT. It translates to CASSVVSGSNTGELFF. This chain joins TRBV9 and TRBJ2-2, with D maybe TRBD2 (6 bases). Trimming took off 0 bases at V and 0 bases at J, with 9 bases between the two ends. Germline V gives CDR1 SGDLS, CDR2 YYNGEE. The CDR3 extends over 16 amino acids.

The chain carries TRBV28 and TRBJ1-5; D is uncertain. The CDR3 is 14 residues long. The ends were cut back, 3 bases at V and 6 bases at J, with 12 bases in the middle. Germline V CDR1 and CDR2: MDHEN, SYDVKM. This CDR3 is CASSFSGSVQPQHF. For the CDR3, the DNA is TGTGCCAGCAGTTTCTCGGGATCGGTTCAGCCCCAGCATTTT.

V gene TRBV28 combines with J gene TRBJ1-6, with TRBD1 as a possible D gene (6 bases). The CDR3 is made up of 15 amino acids. Trimming took 5 bases from V and 8 from J, leaving 16 bases between them. Germline CDR1 and CDR2: MDHEN and SYDVKM. CDR3 residues: CASSEGGGGYSPLHF. The DNA for the CDR3 is TGTGCCAGCAGTGAGGGGGGCGGGGGATATTCACCCCTCCACTTT.

The V and J genes are TRBV27 and TRBJ1-2; 9 nucleotides align to TRBD1. Unmatched junction bases numbered 10, after V lost 4 bases and J lost 7 bases. The germline gives CDR1 MNHEY, CDR2 SMNVEV (reference sequence). The CDR3 contains 15 residues. The CDR3 loop reads CASSSDEQGAGGYTF. The CDR3 nucleotides read TGTGCCAGCAGTTCCGATGAACAGGGGGCGGGTGGCTACACCTTC.

The chain uses TRBV29-1 and TRBJ2-6; 7 nucleotides line up with TRBD1. J was trimmed by 0 bases and V by 3 bases; bases with no gene match: 14. The V gene's germline CDR1 is SQVTM and CDR2 ANQGSEA. This CDR3 contains 19 residues. The CDR3 is CSVDLNRGYGTSGANVLTF. The CDR3 bases are TGCAGCGTTGACTTAAACAGGGGATACGGTACCTCTGGGGCCAACGTCCTGACTTTC.

This clone came up a few times. The CDR3 nucleotides read TGTGCCAGCAGTTACTCGGCGCGGGGGTCCGGTCAGCCCCAGCATTTT. Encoded protein: CASSYSARGSGQPQHF. The gene calls are TRBV6-2 or TRBV6-3 and TRBJ1-5; a weak D match, TRBD1 (5 bases). Germline V gene lookup returns CDR1 MNHEY and CDR2 SVGEGT. The germline V and J ends were trimmed by 0 bases and 6 bases, with 15 bases remaining between them. CDR3 length: 16 residues.

The chain joins TRBV18 to TRBJ1-4, with D hard to call. This CDR3 comprises 16 residues. Germline V gene data show CDR1 as KGHSH and CDR2 as LQKENI. V was pared by 1 base and J by 8 bases, with 17 bases between. The CDR3 bases are TGTGCCAGCTCACCACAACATTCTAGTTCTGGGGAAAAACTGTTTTTT. Its protein is CASSPQHSSSGEKLFF.

The rearrangement joins TRBV7-2 to TRBJ2-1, with TRBD1 matching over 7 bases. This CDR3 is built from 13 residues. V dropped 9 bases and J dropped 5; count of bases not matched to a gene: 7. Germline V CDR1 and CDR2: SGHTA, FQGNSA. CDR3 nucleotides: TGTGCCAGTAAGAGGACAGGCCACAATGAGCAGTTCTTC. Translating gives CASKRTGHNEQFF.

V is TRBV18 and J is TRBJ1-2; D gene ambiguous. Per germline, CDR1 KGHSH and CDR2 LQKENI. The V end lost 3 bases, the J end lost 6 bases, and 11 bases lay between the germline ends. CDR3 length: 13 amino acids. Here the CDR3 reads CASSPRSGDGYTF. CDR3 nucleotides: TGTGCCAGCTCACCTCGATCGGGAGATGGCTACACCTTC.

The chain has TRBV28 and TRBJ1-2; TRBD1 might be the D (5 bases). The CDR3 loop spans 10 amino acids. The germline gives CDR1 MDHEN, CDR2 SYDVKM. CDR3 bases: TGTGCGGCAGGGAAGTATGGCTACACCTTC. Protein product: CAAGKYGYTF.

This clone was picked up one time. The genes are TRBV7-3 and TRBJ2-3, with 8 bases lining up with TRBD2. The CDR3 is 17 residues long. Germline lookup yields CDR1 SGHTA and CDR2 FQGTGA. Trimming cost V 2 bases and J 2 bases; bases outside gene matches: 9. Written as DNA, the CDR3 is TGTGCCAGCAGCTTACACGGGGCCGGGGGGGCCACAGATACGCAGTATTTT. This encodes CASSLHGAGGATDTQYF. The variable domain in full, with the rest retrieved from reference TRBV7-3 and TRBJ2-3, is GAGVSQTPSNKVTEKGKYVELRCDPISGHTALYWYRQSLGQGPEFLIYFQGTGAADDSGLPNDRFFAVRPEGSVSTLKIQRTERGDSAVYLCASSLHGAGGATDTQYFGPGTRLTVL.

J is TRBJ1-1 and V is TRBV25-1; D not certain. The germline V and J ends were trimmed by 0 bases and 1 base, with 12 bases remaining between them. The germline V gene has CDR1 MGHDK and CDR2 SYGVNS. The CDR3 loop spans 16 amino acids. The CDR3 reads CASSEYRGQSNTEAFF. In DNA, the CDR3 is TGTGCCAGCAGTGAATATAGAGGGCAGTCGAACACTGAAGCTTTCTTT.

The V call is TRBV19, the J call TRBJ1-5, with 7 bases matching TRBD1. V was clipped by 6 bases and J by 3 bases; unmatched bases: 5. CDR1 is LNHDA, CDR2 SQIVND, per germline (reference sequence). The CDR3 is 14 amino acids. The CDR3 sequence: CASRTGRSNQPQHF. The CDR3 DNA follows: TGTGCCAGTAGGACAGGGAGATCCAATCAGCCCCAGCATTTT.

The gene calls are TRBV3-1 (or the pseudogene TRBV3-2) and TRBJ2-2, with no clear D. This CDR3 is built from 14 residues. The ends were cut back, 6 bases at V and 5 bases at J, with 13 bases in the middle. The germline gives CDR1 LGHDT, CDR2 YNNKEL (reference sequence). The CDR3 reads CASRPGSPTGELFF. CDR3 bases: TGTGCCAGCAGGCCCGGGTCACCAACCGGGGAGCTGTTTTTT.